Detailed here is one T cell receptor (beta chain). The antigen is unknown. This sample was included in a study of shared clonotypes between healthy human individuals. The study, taken as a whole, reports: Naive subsets tended to show greater estimated richness than memory subsets. Clonotype sharing across several donors was observed for around 5.1% of naive CD4 clonotypes.

Template for every sorted-subset replicate PCR totaled around 200 ng DNA, 25,000 to 35,000 T cell genomes. Data came from immunoSEQ multiplex PCR; TCRdb stores just in-frame clones and leaves some out. The sample records about 2.1 million clones, roughly 93% being singletons. CD8 cells classed as naive were CD45RO-negative and positively selected for CCR7, excluding terminally differentiated effector memory CD45RA+ cells. The CDR3 loop spans 15 amino acids. Germline V lookup: CDR1 SEHNR, CDR2 FQNEAQ (reference sequence). V was cut by 5 bases and J by 3 bases, with 17 bases left in between. What was sequenced was naive CD8+ T cells from PBMCs. The clonotype was recovered from a young man in good health. Some clones in this sample may be carry-over from other donors' samples. The chain links TRBV7-9 to TRBJ2-7; maybe TRBD1 (5 bases). The CDR3 nucleotides read TGTGCCAGCAGCGGACACAGCGCGTCTAACTACGAGCAGTACTTC. It is translated as CASSGHSASNYEQYF.